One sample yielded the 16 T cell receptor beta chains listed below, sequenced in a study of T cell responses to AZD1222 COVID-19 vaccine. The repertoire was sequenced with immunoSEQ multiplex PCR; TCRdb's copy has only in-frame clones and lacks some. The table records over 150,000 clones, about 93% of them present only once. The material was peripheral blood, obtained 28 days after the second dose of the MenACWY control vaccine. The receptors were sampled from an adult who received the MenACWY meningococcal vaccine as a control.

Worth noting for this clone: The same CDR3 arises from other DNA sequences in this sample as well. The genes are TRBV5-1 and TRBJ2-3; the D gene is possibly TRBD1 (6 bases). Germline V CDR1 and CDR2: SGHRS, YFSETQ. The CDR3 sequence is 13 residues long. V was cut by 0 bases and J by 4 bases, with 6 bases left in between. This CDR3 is CASSLAGADTQYF. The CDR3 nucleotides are TGCGCCAGCAGCTTGGCAGGGGCAGATACGCAGTATTTT.

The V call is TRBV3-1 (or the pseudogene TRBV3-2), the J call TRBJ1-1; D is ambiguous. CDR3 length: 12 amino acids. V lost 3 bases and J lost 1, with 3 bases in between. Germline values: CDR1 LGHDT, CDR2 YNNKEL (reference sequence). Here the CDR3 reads CASSQGNTEAFF. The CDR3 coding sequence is TGTGCCAGCAGCCAGGGGAACACTGAAGCTTTCTTT.

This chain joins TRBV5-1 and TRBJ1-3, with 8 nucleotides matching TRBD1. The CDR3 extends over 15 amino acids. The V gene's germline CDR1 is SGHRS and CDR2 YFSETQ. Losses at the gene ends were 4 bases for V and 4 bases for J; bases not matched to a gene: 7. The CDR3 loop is CASSAGQGSGNTIYF. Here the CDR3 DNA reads TGCGCCAGCAGCGCCGGACAGGGTTCGGGAAACACCATATATTTT.

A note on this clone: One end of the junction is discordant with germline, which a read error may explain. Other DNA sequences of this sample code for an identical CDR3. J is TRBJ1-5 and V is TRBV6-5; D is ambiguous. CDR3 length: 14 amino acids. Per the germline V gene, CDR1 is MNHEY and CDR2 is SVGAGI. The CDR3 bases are TGTGCCAGCAGTTACTCGGGCTTGGGCCCCGAAATTTATTTT. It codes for CASSYSGLGPEIYF.

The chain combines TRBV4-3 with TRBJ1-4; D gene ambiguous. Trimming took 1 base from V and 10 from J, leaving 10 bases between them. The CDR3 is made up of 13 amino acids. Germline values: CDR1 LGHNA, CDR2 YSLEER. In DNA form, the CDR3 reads TGCGCCAGCAGCCAAGGTGACTCGGGAAAACTGTTTTTT. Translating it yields CASSQGDSGKLFF.

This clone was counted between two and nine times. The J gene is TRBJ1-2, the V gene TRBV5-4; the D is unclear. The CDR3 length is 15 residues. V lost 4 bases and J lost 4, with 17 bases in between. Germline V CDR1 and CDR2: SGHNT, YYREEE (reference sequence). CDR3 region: CASSTAGGIGYGYTF. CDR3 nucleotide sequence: TGTGCCAGCAGCACGGCTGGAGGTATTGGCTATGGCTACACCTTC.

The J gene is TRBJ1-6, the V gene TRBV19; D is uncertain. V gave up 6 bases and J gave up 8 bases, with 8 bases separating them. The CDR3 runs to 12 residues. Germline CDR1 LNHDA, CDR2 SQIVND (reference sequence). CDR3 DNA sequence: TGTGCCAGTAGGGATTTTGATTCACCCCTCCACTTT. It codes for CASRDFDSPLHF.

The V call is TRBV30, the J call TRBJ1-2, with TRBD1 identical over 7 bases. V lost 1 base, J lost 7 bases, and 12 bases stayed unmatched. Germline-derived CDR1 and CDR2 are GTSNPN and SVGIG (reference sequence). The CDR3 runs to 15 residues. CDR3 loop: CAWSARQGPAAGYTF. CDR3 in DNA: TGTGCCTGGAGTGCGAGACAGGGCCCGGCGGCTGGCTACACCTTC.

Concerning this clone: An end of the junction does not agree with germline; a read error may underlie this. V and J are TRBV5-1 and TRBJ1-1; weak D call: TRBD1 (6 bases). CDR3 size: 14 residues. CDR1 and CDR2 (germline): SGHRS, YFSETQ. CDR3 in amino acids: CASSLGTANAEAFF. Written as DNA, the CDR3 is TGCGCCAGCAGCTTGGGGACAGCGAACGCTGAAGCTTTCTTT.

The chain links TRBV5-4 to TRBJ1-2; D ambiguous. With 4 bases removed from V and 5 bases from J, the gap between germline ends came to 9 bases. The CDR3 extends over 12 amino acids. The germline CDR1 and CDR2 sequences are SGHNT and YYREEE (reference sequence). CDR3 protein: CASSGPDYGYTF. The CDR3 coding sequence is TGTGCCAGCAGCGGACCGGATTATGGCTACACCTTC.

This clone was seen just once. CDR3 sequence: CASSEDGRSEAFF. The DNA of the CDR3 is TGTGCCAGCAGCGAAGATGGGCGTTCTGAAGCTTTCTTT. The chain uses TRBV11-3 and TRBJ1-1; D is undetermined. Germline CDR1 SGHNT, CDR2 YENEEA. The ends were cut back, 5 bases at V and 6 bases at J, with 13 bases in the middle. The CDR3 runs 13 residues.

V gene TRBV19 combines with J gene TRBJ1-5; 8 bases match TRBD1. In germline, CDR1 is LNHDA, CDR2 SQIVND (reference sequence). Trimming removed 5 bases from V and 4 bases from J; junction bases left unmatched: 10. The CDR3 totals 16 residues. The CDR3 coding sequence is TGTGCCAGTAGTGTACGGACAGGGATAGAGAATCAGCCCCAGCATTTT. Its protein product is CASSVRTGIENQPQHF.

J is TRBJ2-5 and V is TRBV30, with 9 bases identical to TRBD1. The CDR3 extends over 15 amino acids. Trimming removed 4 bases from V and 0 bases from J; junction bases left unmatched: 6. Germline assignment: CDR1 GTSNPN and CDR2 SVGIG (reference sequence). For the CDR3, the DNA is TGTGCCTGGATACCGGGACAGGGTAACCAAGAGACCCAGTACTTC. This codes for CAWIPGQGNQETQYF.

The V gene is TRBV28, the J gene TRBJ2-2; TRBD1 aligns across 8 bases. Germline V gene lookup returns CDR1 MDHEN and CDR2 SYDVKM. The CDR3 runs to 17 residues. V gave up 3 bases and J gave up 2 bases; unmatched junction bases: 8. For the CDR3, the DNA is TGTGCCAGCAGTTTTGTTCGTGGACAGGGTAACACCGGGGAGCTGTTTTTT. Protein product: CASSFVRGQGNTGELFF. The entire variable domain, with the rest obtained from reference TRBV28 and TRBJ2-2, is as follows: DVKVTQSSRYLVKRTGEKVFLECVQDMDHENMFWYRQDPGLGLRLIYFSYDVKMKEKGDIPEGYSVSREKKERFSLILESASTNQTSMYLCASSFVRGQGNTGELFFGEGSRLTVL.

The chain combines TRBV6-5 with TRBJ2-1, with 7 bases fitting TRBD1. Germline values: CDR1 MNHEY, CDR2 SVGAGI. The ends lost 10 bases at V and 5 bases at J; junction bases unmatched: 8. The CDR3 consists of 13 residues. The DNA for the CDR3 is TGTGCCACCCTAGGGGACAGCGACAATGAGCAGTTCTTC. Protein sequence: CATLGDSDNEQFF.

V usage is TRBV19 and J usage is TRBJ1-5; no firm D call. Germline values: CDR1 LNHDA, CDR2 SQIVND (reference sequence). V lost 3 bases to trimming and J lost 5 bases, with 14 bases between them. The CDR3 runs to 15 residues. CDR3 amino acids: CASSIAIGPYQPQHF. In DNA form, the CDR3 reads TGTGCCAGTAGTATTGCGATTGGGCCATATCAGCCCCAGCATTTT.